A selection of T cell receptor beta chains follows, all from one sample in a study of OX40 agonist ivuxolimab in advanced cancers. Sequenced by immunoSEQ multiplex PCR; TCRdb stores in-frame clones only, minus some. The sample has some 41,000 clones, just under 90% seen once. Sequencing was performed on CD4+ or CD8+ T cells sorted from blood, taken in a trial of the OX40 agonist ivuxolimab. These TCRs come from an adult with an advanced solid tumor such as melanoma, head and neck, liver or kidney cancer. The CDR3 runs from the conserved cysteine through the conserved F or W. A D gene is named only where the DNA matches it firmly. A row's size may be missing; if present it is once, few, many or a size class.

d_call: TRBD1
clone_size: .
j_call: TRBJ2-7
v_call: TRBV28
cdr3_aa: CASSPFGTGISEQYF
cdr3_nt: TGTGCCAGCAGTCCCTTCGGGACAGGGATCTCCGAGCAGTACTTC

d_call: .
clone_size: .
j_call: TRBJ2-2
v_call: TRBV7-2
cdr3_aa: CASSLSLQDGELFF
cdr3_nt: TGTGCCAGCAGCTTATCACTTCAGGACGGGGAGCTGTTTTTT

d_call: .
clone_size: .
j_call: TRBJ1-4
v_call: TRBV4-2
cdr3_aa: CASSQEGGTVKLFF
cdr3_nt: TGTGCCAGCAGCCAAGAGGGCGGAACGGTAAAACTGTTTTTT

d_call: .
clone_size: few
j_call: TRBJ1-5
v_call: TRBV29-1
cdr3_aa: CSVVGQGVNQPQHF
cdr3_nt: TGCAGCGTTGTCGGGCAGGGTGTGAATCAGCCCCAGCATTTT

d_call: .
clone_size: .
j_call: TRBJ2-3
v_call: TRBV6-6
cdr3_aa: CASSTPFSGGTDTQYF
cdr3_nt: TGTGCCAGCAGTACCCCTTTCTCGGGAGGCACAGATACGCAGTATTTT

d_call: .
clone_size: .
j_call: TRBJ2-6
v_call: TRBV18
cdr3_aa: CASSPLGRSSGANVLTF
cdr3_nt: TGTGCCAGCTCACCTCTTGGACGGAGCTCTGGGGCCAACGTCCTGACTTTC

d_call: .
clone_size: .
j_call: TRBJ1-1
v_call: TRBV19
cdr3_aa: CASSRIGGGTEAFF
cdr3_nt: TGTGCCAGTAGTAGAATCGGGGGAGGGACTGAAGCTTTCTTT

d_call: TRBD1
clone_size: .
j_call: TRBJ2-5
v_call: TRBV7-3
cdr3_aa: CASSYGGTGAETQYF
cdr3_nt: TGTGCCAGCAGCTACGGCGGGACAGGGGCAGAGACCCAGTACTTC

d_call: .
clone_size: few
j_call: TRBJ2-2
v_call: TRBV29-1
cdr3_aa: CSVEGRGDAGELFF
cdr3_nt: TGCAGCGTTGAAGGCAGGGGTGACGCCGGGGAGCTGTTTTTT

d_call: TRBD2
clone_size: .
j_call: TRBJ2-5
v_call: TRBV7-6
cdr3_aa: CASRGLAGWRETQYF
cdr3_nt: TGTGCCAGCAGAGGACTAGCGGGGTGGAGAGAGACCCAGTACTTC

d_call: .
clone_size: .
j_call: TRBJ1-6
v_call: TRBV10-3
cdr3_aa: CAISGQNNSPLHF
cdr3_nt: TGTGCCATCAGTGGCCAGAATAATTCACCCCTCCACTTT

d_call: .
clone_size: once
j_call: TRBJ2-3
v_call: TRBV27
cdr3_aa: CASSFRGSTDTQYF
cdr3_nt: TGTGCCAGCAGTTTCCGTGGGAGCACAGATACGCAGTATTTT

d_call: .
clone_size: .
j_call: TRBJ1-3
v_call: TRBV4-1
cdr3_aa: CASSQVAGIGNTIYF
cdr3_nt: TGCGCCAGCAGCCAAGTTGCAGGGATCGGAAACACCATATATTTT